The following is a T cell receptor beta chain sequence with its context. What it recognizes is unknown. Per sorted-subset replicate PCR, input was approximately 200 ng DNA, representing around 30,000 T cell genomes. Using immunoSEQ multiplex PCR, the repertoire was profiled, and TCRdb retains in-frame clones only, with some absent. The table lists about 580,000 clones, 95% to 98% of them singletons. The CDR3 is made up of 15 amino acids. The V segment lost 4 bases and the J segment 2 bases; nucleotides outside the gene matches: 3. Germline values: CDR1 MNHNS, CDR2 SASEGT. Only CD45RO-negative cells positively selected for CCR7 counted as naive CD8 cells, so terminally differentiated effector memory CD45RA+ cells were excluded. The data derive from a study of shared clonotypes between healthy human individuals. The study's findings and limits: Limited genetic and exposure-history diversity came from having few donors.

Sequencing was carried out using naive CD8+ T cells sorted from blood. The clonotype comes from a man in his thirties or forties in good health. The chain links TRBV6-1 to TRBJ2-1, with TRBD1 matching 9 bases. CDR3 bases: TGTGCCAGCAGTGGGGACAGGGTTGCCTACAATGAGCAGTTCTTC. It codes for CASSGDRVAYNEQFF.